This T cell receptor beta chain was observed in a study of blood T cell repertoires in COVID-19. About the research overall: Acute and convalescent COVID-19 specimens originated in the United States, Italy and Spain. T cells, B-cell-depleted T cells, or PBMCs provided the cDNA or gDNA that served as material.

V trimming: 4 bases; J trimming: 4 bases; junction bases outside the gene matches: 2. CDR1 and CDR2 from the germline V gene are SGHRS and YFSETQ. The CDR3 runs to 14 residues. Authors' analysis steps: It was from reference gene primer amplification that nucleated cell counts were estimated. Profiling relied on immunoSEQ multiplex PCR, and the TCRdb table lists in-frame clones only, not all of them. For V, J and clone size, that table is used; D and trimming come from the DNA. This repertoire shows 50,000 or so clones, over 75% found once; its top ten account for 6.5%. The sample was peripheral blood. The TCR originated in a man aged 45-65 years with active COVID-19. V is TRBV5-1 and J is TRBJ2-2; TRBD1 aligns across 9 bases. CDR3 loop: CASSGTGSTGELFF. CDR3 sequence (DNA): TGCGCCAGCAGCGGGACAGGGAGCACCGGGGAGCTGTTTTTT.